The following is a T cell receptor (beta chain) sequence with its context. In the authors' workflow: The authors estimated nucleated cell counts from reference gene primer amplification. The table came from immunoSEQ multiplex PCR; TCRdb's copy has only in-frame clones and leaves some out. V and J calls plus clone size are reproduced from that table; the DNA served to infer D and trimming. The sample carries 250,000 to 300,000 clones, 86% recorded once. The record originates from a study of blood T cell repertoires in COVID-19. The wider study: The origin of the acute and convalescent COVID-19 samples was the United States, Italy and Spain. From T cells, B-cell-depleted T cells, or PBMCs came the material, which was cDNA or gDNA.

Trimming removed 1 base from V and 0 bases from J, with 8 bases in between. The germline gives CDR1 ENHRY, CDR2 SYGVKD. The CDR3 loop spans 15 amino acids. A Seattle source enrolled patients during active infection and followed them longitudinally. V usage is TRBV10-3 and J usage is TRBJ2-3, with D uncertain. Sequenced: peripheral blood. The origin of this receptor is a woman in her 70s with COVID-19, enrolled during active disease. The CDR3 is CAISEFGLSTDTQYF. In nucleotides, the CDR3 is TGTGCCATCAGTGAGTTTGGGCTCAGCACAGATACGCAGTATTTT.